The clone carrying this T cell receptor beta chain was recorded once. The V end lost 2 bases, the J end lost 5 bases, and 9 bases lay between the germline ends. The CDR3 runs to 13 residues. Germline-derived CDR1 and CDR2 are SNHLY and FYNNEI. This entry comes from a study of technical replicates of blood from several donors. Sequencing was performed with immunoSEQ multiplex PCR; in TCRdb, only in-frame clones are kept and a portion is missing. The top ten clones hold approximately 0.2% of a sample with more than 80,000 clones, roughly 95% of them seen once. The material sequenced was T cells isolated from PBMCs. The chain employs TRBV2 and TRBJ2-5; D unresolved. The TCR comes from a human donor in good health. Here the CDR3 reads CASSETNHETQYF. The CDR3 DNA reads TGTGCCAGCAGTGAAACTAATCACGAGACCCAGTACTTC.